This is a list of T cell receptor beta chains from one sample in a study of blood T cell repertoires in COVID-19. This table comes from immunoSEQ multiplex PCR, and its TCRdb copy is limited to in-frame clones, with some not included. The sample lists roughly 360,000 clones, 75% to 90% occurring once. Source material: PBMCs or T cells enriched from blood (not recorded which). The receptors derive from a woman in her fifties or sixties who had recovered from COVID-19. Each CDR3 is given with its conserved first and last residue. Fields, in order: CDR3 length, D gene, V gene, J gene, clone size, CDR3 DNA, CDR3 protein. D genes are given only for firm matches. Clone size is stated in some rows and not others, as once, few, many or a class when expanded.

>13|TRBD1|TRBV27|TRBJ2-2|.
TGTGCCAGCAGCCGGGACAGGGGCGGGGAGCTGTTTTTT
CASSRDRGGELFF
>15|TRBD2|TRBV5-1|TRBJ2-3|.
TGCGCCAGCAGCGTGGCCGGGGGGGGCACAGATACGCAGTATTTT
CASSVAGGGTDTQYF
>12|TRBD1|TRBV6-2/TRBV6-3|TRBJ1-1|.
TGTGCCAGCAGTTACTATGGGACAGAGGCTTTCTTT
CASSYYGTEAFF
>13|.|TRBV18|TRBJ1-1|few
TGTGCCAGCTCACCATTCTCGGACACTGAAGCTTTCTTT
CASSPFSDTEAFF
>15|.|TRBV5-1|TRBJ1-4|.
TGCGCCAGCAGCTTGAACCCCGGCGGGGGAGAAAAACTGTTTTTT
CASSLNPGGGEKLFF
>15|.|TRBV29-1|TRBJ2-1|.
TGCAGCGCTGAAGGAACGGGCGGGTCTTACAATGAGCAGTTCTTC
CSAEGTGGSYNEQFF
>17|.|TRBV4-2|TRBJ1-2|.
TGTGCCAGCAGCCAAGGCACTACGCGGGGCCGTAACTATGGCTACACCTTC
CASSQGTTRGRNYGYTF
>15|.|TRBV27|TRBJ2-2|.
TGTGCCAGCAGTTTATTACTAGGGTCGGCCGGGGAGCTGTTTTTT
CASSLLLGSAGELFF
>15|TRBD1|TRBV3-1/TRBV3-2|TRBJ1-2|once
TGTGCCAGCAGCCAAGATAGACAGGGTCACTATGGCTACACCTTC
CASSQDRQGHYGYTF
>17|.|TRBV10-1|TRBJ1-5|.
TGCGCCAGCTCGGAACTACAAGGAACCGTTAGCAATCAGCCCCAGCATTTT
CASSELQGTVSNQPQHF
>14|TRBD2|TRBV5-1|TRBJ2-1|few
TGCGCCAGCAGCGGAATACTAGCGGTCAATGAGCAGTTCTTC
CASSGILAVNEQFF
>17|.|TRBV6-1|TRBJ1-5|few
TGTGCCAGCAGTGAAGATCGGGTGGTCCCGGCGGGTCAGCCCCAGCATTTT
CASSEDRVVPAGQPQHF
>12|.|TRBV4-2|TRBJ1-1|once
TGTGCCAGCAGCCCGGGACTGGATGAAGCTTTCTTT
CASSPGLDEAFF
>13|.|TRBV2|TRBJ1-2|.
TGTGCCAGCAGCCCCGGGGGGGTGGGAGGCTACACCTTC
CASSPGGVGGYTF
>13|.|TRBV11-1|TRBJ1-4|few
TGTGCCAGCAGCATGAGCCGGGGTAAAAAACTGTTTTTT
CASSMSRGKKLFF
>18|.|TRBV7-2|TRBJ2-2|.
TGTGCCAGCAGCTTAAACGGACTAAGGACCTTAGGAGCCGGGGAGCTGTTTTTT
CASSLNGLRTLGAGELFF
>16|TRBD1|TRBV6-5|TRBJ1-1|.
TGTGCCAGCAGTTTCCGACAGGGATCCATGAACACTGAAGCTTTCTTT
CASSFRQGSMNTEAFF
>14|.|TRBV2|TRBJ2-7|.
TGTGCCAGCAGTGACCCCGCGGGTAGCTACGAGCAGTACTTC
CASSDPAGSYEQYF